These T cell receptor beta chains were read from a single sample in a study of control samples from healthy donors and cancer patients. Generated by immunoSEQ multiplex PCR, the TCRdb table keeps only in-frame clones and is missing some. The sample lists roughly 150,000 clones; under 95% were seen once. Sample: blood. The receptor set was obtained from a man aged 18 to 29 in good health. CDR3s include the opening cysteine and the closing phenylalanine or tryptophan. D genes are given only for firm matches. Clone size is stated in some rows and not others, as once, few, many or a class when expanded.

J: TRBJ1-1
size: NA
D: NA
V: TRBV30
length: 12
DNA: TGTGCCTCCGGTGAGTTTGGAACTGAAGCTTTCTTT
CDR3: CASGEFGTEAFF

J: TRBJ1-5
size: NA
D: NA
V: TRBV27
length: 13
DNA: TGTGCCTCCTGGAGGGGTGGCAATCAGCCCCAGCATTTT
CDR3: CASWRGGNQPQHF

J: TRBJ1-6
size: NA
D: TRBD1
V: TRBV20-1
length: 15
DNA: TGCAGTGCTAGTACAGGGGGCCATGGTATAGGGCCCCTCCACTTT
CDR3: CSASTGGHGIGPLHF

J: TRBJ1-1
size: NA
D: NA
V: TRBV7-3
length: 14
DNA: TGTGCCAGCAGCTTAACGCGGACGAGCACTGAAGCTTTCTTT
CDR3: CASSLTRTSTEAFF

J: TRBJ2-3
size: NA
D: TRBD2
V: TRBV4-3
length: 19
DNA: TGCGCCAGCAGCCAAGAAGATGGCAGCGGGACTATAAGCACAGATACGCAGTATTTT
CDR3: CASSQEDGSGTISTDTQYF

J: TRBJ1-1
size: NA
D: NA
V: TRBV6-5
length: 15
DNA: TGTGCCAGCAGTTTTATTCCCGGGACACACTCTGAAGCTTTCTTT
CDR3: CASSFIPGTHSEAFF

J: TRBJ1-2
size: NA
D: TRBD1
V: TRBV28
length: 14
DNA: TGTGCCAGCACCCCAGGGGGCCGGGGCTATGGCTACACCTTC
CDR3: CASTPGGRGYGYTF

J: TRBJ2-3
size: NA
D: NA
V: TRBV6-6
length: 16
DNA: TGTGCCAGCAGTTACTCCGGGACCGCTTACACAGATACGCAGTATTTT
CDR3: CASSYSGTAYTDTQYF

J: TRBJ1-3
size: NA
D: NA
V: TRBV28
length: 17
DNA: TGTGCCAGCACCACCTGGGAGGGGTGGAGCTCTGGAAACACCATATATTTT
CDR3: CASTTWEGWSSGNTIYF

J: TRBJ2-3
size: NA
D: NA
V: TRBV6-5
length: 15
DNA: TGTGCCAGCAGTCTCGGGGGGCCAGCACCAGATACGCAGTATTTT
CDR3: CASSLGGPAPDTQYF

J: TRBJ1-6
size: NA
D: NA
V: TRBV2
length: 16
DNA: TGTGCCAGCGCTATGATCGGGAGCTCCTATAATTCACCCCTCCACTTT
CDR3: CASAMIGSSYNSPLHF

J: TRBJ2-7
size: once
D: NA
V: TRBV27
length: 13
DNA: TGTGCCAGCAGTTTATCATTAATAAACGAGCAGTACTTC
CDR3: CASSLSLINEQYF

J: TRBJ2-7
size: NA
D: TRBD1
V: TRBV7-8
length: 14
DNA: TGTGCCAGCAGCGTACACAGGGGACCCTACGAGCAGTACTTC
CDR3: CASSVHRGPYEQYF

J: TRBJ2-5
size: NA
D: NA
V: TRBV11-2
length: 15
DNA: TGTGCCAGCAGCTCCTTTAGGGTATTCCAAGAGACCCAGTACTTC
CDR3: CASSSFRVFQETQYF

J: TRBJ1-2
size: once
D: NA
V: TRBV18
length: 12
DNA: TGTGCCAGCTCACGTCAGGATTATGGCTACACCTTC
CDR3: CASSRQDYGYTF

J: TRBJ2-3
size: NA
D: NA
V: TRBV28
length: 14
DNA: TGTGCCAGCAGTTTATTTCAGGGGAAGGATACGCAGTATTTT
CDR3: CASSLFQGKDTQYF

J: TRBJ2-1
size: once
D: NA
V: TRBV7-7
length: 15
DNA: TGTGCTAGCAGCGTTACACAATTAACTTACAATGAGCAGTTCTTC
CDR3: CASSVTQLTYNEQFF

J: TRBJ1-1
size: NA
D: NA
V: TRBV6-5
length: 14
DNA: TGTGCCAGCAGTTACTCGTACCTCTACACTGAAGCTTTCTTT
CDR3: CASSYSYLYTEAFF